What follows is one T cell receptor beta chain and its context. The antigen remains undetermined. TCRdb used MiXCR to reprocess the reads, holding one entry per CDR3 protein. This sample carries about 490,000 distinct CDR3 sequences, about 15% of them seen once, and the ten largest clones take 24%. The data were taken from a study of T cell repertoires in cytomegalovirus infection. Turning to the study itself: Matching HLA type and CMV infection were both indicated by public TCR beta signatures. The study, taken as a whole, reports: Ex vivo, HLA-C-restricted CMV-specific TCR beta clonotypes prevailed over the rest of the response.

Germline V gene sequence: CDR1 MGHRA, CDR2 YSYEKL. J gave up 0 bases and V 0 bases, and 13 bases lay outside the gene matches. The CDR3 spans 21 residues. The chain links TRBV4-1 to TRBJ2-2; 10 bases are a match to TRBD2. The sequence derives from a human donor in good health (CMV status not recorded). Some clones in this sample may be carry-over from other donors' samples. The sequenced material came from CD8+ T cells from PBMCs. In nucleotides, the CDR3 is TGCGCCAGCAGCCAAGAAAGTTACTCACTAGCGGGGTTCGCGAACACCGGGGAGCTGTTTTTT. As protein: CASSQESYSLAGFANTGELFF.